The 13 T cell receptor beta chains presented below share a single source sample, sequenced in a study of blood T cell repertoires in COVID-19. The table came from immunoSEQ multiplex PCR; TCRdb's copy has only in-frame clones and leaves some out. The sample has tens of thousands of clones, approximately 86% seen once. Sequencing input: peripheral blood. The receptors stem from a woman aged 55-70 years with acute or convalescent COVID-19.

The rearrangement uses TRBV29-1 and TRBJ1-1; D is perhaps TRBD1 (6 bases). Deletions cut 4 bases from V and 3 bases from J, with 18 bases between. Germline values: CDR1 SQVTM, CDR2 ANQGSEA. The CDR3 spans 15 residues. CDR3: CSVAGVRGLDTEAFF. The CDR3 bases are TGCAGCGTTGCTGGGGTGCGGGGGCTCGACACTGAAGCTTTCTTT.

The rearrangement uses TRBV2 and TRBJ1-2; 10 bases are a match to TRBD1. This CDR3 comprises 13 residues. Per germline, CDR1 SNHLY and CDR2 FYNNEI. The ends lost 6 bases at V and 8 bases at J; junction bases unmatched: 6. CDR3: CASSQGTGVGYTF. The CDR3 bases are TGTGCCAGCAGCCAGGGGACAGGGGTAGGCTACACCTTC. Complete variable domain (other parts from reference TRBV2 and TRBJ1-2): EPEVTQTPSHQVTQMGQEVILRCVPISNHLYFYWYRQILGQKVEFLVSFYNNEISEKSEIFDDQFSVERPDGSNFTLKIRSTKLEDSAMYFCASSQGTGVGYTFGSGTRLTVV.

This chain joins TRBV18 and TRBJ1-5; possibly TRBD1 for D (5 bases). V was pared by 6 bases and J by 4 bases, with 16 bases between. This CDR3 contains 15 residues. Germline loops: CDR1 KGHSH, CDR2 LQKENI. The CDR3 region is CASSRGGGSNQPQHF. In nucleotides, the CDR3 is TGTGCCAGCTCGCGCGGTGGGGGGTCAAATCAGCCCCAGCATTTT.

A single count supports this clone. The rearrangement joins TRBV25-1 to TRBJ2-5, with 8 bases that match TRBD1. The CDR3 is 13 residues long. Germline V gene data show CDR1 as MGHDK and CDR2 as SYGVNS. V shed 3 bases, J shed 5 bases, and the junction held 2 bases outside the gene matches. The CDR3 DNA follows: TGTGCCAGCAGTGACAGGGGGCGCGAGACCCAGTACTTC. Protein product: CASSDRGRETQYF.

A single count supports this clone. The V call is TRBV2, the J call TRBJ1-2; the match to TRBD1 covers 8 bases. The CDR3 is made up of 15 amino acids. The germline gives CDR1 SNHLY, CDR2 FYNNEI. Unmatched junction bases numbered 7, after V lost 3 bases and J lost 4 bases. CDR3 region: CASSEGWGQAYGYTF. Written as DNA, the CDR3 is TGTGCCAGCAGTGAGGGTTGGGGACAGGCCTATGGCTACACCTTC.

This clone was observed a single time. This chain joins TRBV10-3 and TRBJ1-2, with D unclear. V was clipped by 3 bases and J by 4 bases, with 9 bases between them. Germline loops: CDR1 ENHRY, CDR2 SYGVKD. The CDR3 length is 13 residues. The CDR3 nucleotides read TGTGCCATCAGTGAAGGCAGCGTCTATGGCTACACCTTC. Its translation is CAISEGSVYGYTF.

The chain uses TRBV7-3 and TRBJ1-1; D may be TRBD1 (5 bases). The CDR3 loop spans 13 amino acids. V lost 5 bases to trimming and J lost 5 bases, with 12 bases between them. Per germline, CDR1 SGHTA and CDR2 FQGTGA. The CDR3: CASSNGGRTEAFF. CDR3 bases: TGTGCCAGCAGCAATGGGGGGAGGACTGAAGCTTTCTTT. The full variable domain, in which reference TRBV7-3 and TRBJ1-1 provide the parts outside the CDR3, is GAGVSQTPSNKVTEKGKYVELRCDPISGHTALYWYRQSLGQGPEFLIYFQGTGAADDSGLPNDRFFAVRPEGSVSTLKIQRTERGDSAVYLCASSNGGRTEAFFGQGTRLTVV.

This clone has just a few counts. The chain couples TRBV19 to TRBJ2-4; D is perhaps TRBD1 (5 bases). This CDR3 region has 19 residues. Trimming removed 0 bases at V and 0 bases at J, with 18 bases between. The germline V gene encodes CDR1 LNHDA and CDR2 SQIVND (reference sequence). CDR3 nucleotides: TGTGCCAGTAGTATAGAGGCAGGGCGATTAATAGGAGCCAAAAACATTCAGTACTTC. The encoded protein is CASSIEAGRLIGAKNIQYF.

Only one count was recorded for this clone. This chain connects TRBV2 to TRBJ2-7; tentative D call: TRBD1 (6 bases). CDR3 length equals 14 residues. Trimming stripped 6 bases from V and 2 bases from J, with 14 bases between. Germline V lookup: CDR1 SNHLY, CDR2 FYNNEI. The CDR3 coding sequence is TGTGCCAGCAGACCGGGACAAGGAGCCTACGAGCAGTACTTC. As protein: CASRPGQGAYEQYF. The variable domain in full, with the rest retrieved from reference TRBV2 and TRBJ2-7, is EPEVTQTPSHQVTQMGQEVILRCVPISNHLYFYWYRQILGQKVEFLVSFYNNEISEKSEIFDDQFSVERPDGSNFTLKIRSTKLEDSAMYFCASRPGQGAYEQYFGPGTRLTVT.

The CDR3 sequence: CASSHLSYGYTF. DNA for the CDR3: TGTGCCAGCAGCCACTTGAGCTATGGCTACACCTTC. The chain combines TRBV5-8 with TRBJ1-2, with no clear D. Trimming took 4 bases from V and 4 from J, leaving 8 bases between them. CDR3 length equals 12 residues. Germline CDR1 reads SGHTS; CDR2 reads YDEGEE.

This clone is a singleton in its sample. The chain carries TRBV7-9 and TRBJ1-1, with D perhaps matching TRBD1 (5 bases). V shed 1 base and J shed 5 bases, with 14 bases lying between them. The germline CDR1 and CDR2 sequences are SEHNR and FQNEAQ (reference sequence). The CDR3 is 15 residues long. The CDR3 region has the DNA TGTGCCAGCAGCTTAGAAAAAGGGGCGTGGACTGAAGCTTTCTTT. The encoded protein is CASSLEKGAWTEAFF.

This clone showed up just once. V is TRBV5-5 and J is TRBJ1-2; 7 nucleotides line up with TRBD1. The CDR3 has 15 amino acids. Trimming at V came to 0 bases and at J to 4 bases, leaving 6 bases not matched to a gene. CDR1 SGHKS and CDR2 YYEKEE come from the germline V gene (reference sequence). The CDR3 coding sequence is TGTGCCAGCAGCTTGGAGGGGGCGCTTACCTATGGCTACACCTTC. It is translated as CASSLEGALTYGYTF.

The V and J genes are TRBV3-1 (or the pseudogene TRBV3-2) and TRBJ2-1, with D possibly matching TRBD2 (5 bases). Germline assignment: CDR1 LGHDT and CDR2 YNNKEL (reference sequence). Trimming removed 4 bases from V and 8 bases from J, with 12 bases in between. This CDR3 contains 13 residues. CDR3 in amino acids: CASSPTSFYEQFF. DNA for the CDR3: TGTGCCAGCAGCCCTACTAGTTTCTATGAGCAGTTCTTC.